The clone carrying this T cell receptor beta chain was counted a single time. Terminally differentiated effector memory CD45RA+ cells were excluded from the naive CD8 cells, which were CD45RO-negative and positively selected for CCR7. The sample belongs to a study of shared clonotypes between healthy human individuals. Trimming cost V 4 bases and J 4 bases, with 19 bases left between them. This CDR3 region has 16 residues. Germline lookup yields CDR1 MGHRA and CDR2 YSYEKL. TCRdb keeps only in-frame clones here, not all; method: immunoSEQ multiplex PCR. Of over 2,000,000 clones in the sample, approximately 92% are singletons; the top ten hold about 1.6%.

J is TRBJ2-5 and V is TRBV4-1; D is possibly TRBD2 (5 bases). The sequenced material came from naive CD8+ T cells from PBMCs. The receptor's source is a man aged 18-30 years in good health. Some clones in this sample may be carry-over from other donors' samples. Here the CDR3 DNA reads TGCGCCAGCAGCCTACGACCTCCGGGAACTGGAGAGACCCAGTACTTC. Translated, it gives CASSLRPPGTGETQYF.